Listed here are 26 T cell receptor beta chains from one sample, sequenced in a study of T-cell reconstitution after alpha-beta-depleted transplantation in children. It was with unique molecular identifiers that the TCRbeta library was prepared. TCRdb re-called the PCR reads through MiXCR, storing one row per CDR3 protein. The sample consists of 450,000 to 700,000 distinct CDR3 sequences, over 20% of them appearing once. This specimen was PBMCs, taken before TCRalphabeta/CD19-depleted stem cell transplant. Every receptor here comes from a boy in the first two years of life with Wiskott-Aldrich syndrome, due to receive a stem cell transplant.

This sequence joins TRBV27 and TRBJ2-7; either TRBD1 or TRBD2 may fit D (6 bases each). Trimming removed 5 bases from V and 6 bases from J, with 14 bases in between. The CDR3 runs 13 residues. Germline CDR1 reads MNHEY; CDR2 reads SMNVEV (reference sequence). CDR3 loop: CASSPNGGGEQYF. DNA for the CDR3: TGTGCCAGCAGTCCGAACGGGGGCGGCGAGCAGTACTTC.

This clonotype was detected a few times. This rearrangement joins TRBV4-1 to TRBJ2-7; the D gene could be TRBD1 or TRBD2 (5 bases each). There are 14 residues in the CDR3. Germline V gene sequence: CDR1 MGHRA, CDR2 YSYEKL. Trimming took off 2 bases at V and 0 bases at J, with 8 bases between the two ends. The DNA for the CDR3 is TGCGCCAGCAGCCAACGGGACCCCTCCTACGAGCAGTACTTC. It encodes CASSQRDPSYEQYF.

The V and J genes are TRBV6-1 and TRBJ1-3, with no clear D. The CDR3 is 15 residues long. From germline, CDR1 is MNHNS and CDR2 SASEGT. V lost 7 bases and J lost 0, with 13 bases in between. Written as DNA, the CDR3 is TGTGCCAGCAAAAAGAACACCTACTCTGGAAACACCATATATTTT. Translating it yields CASKKNTYSGNTIYF.

The genes are TRBV21-1 and TRBJ1-5; the tabulated D call, TRBD1, remains unverified against the DNA. TRBV21-1 is labeled a pseudogene. The CDR3 is 16 residues long. The CDR3 sequence is CASSKAQRGSNQPQHF. As DNA, the CDR3 is TGTGCCAGCAGCAAAGCGCAGAGGGGAAGCAATCAGCCCCAGCATTTT.

V usage is TRBV20-1 and J usage is TRBJ2-7; D remains ambiguous. Looked up from germline, CDR1 is DFQATT and CDR2 is SNEGSKA (reference sequence). The CDR3 contains 13 residues. The V end lost 3 bases, the J end lost 3 bases, and 12 bases lay between the germline ends. The DNA for the CDR3 is TGCAGTGCTAGTTCTAGAGGTGACTACGAGCAGTACTTC. Amino acid sequence: CSASSRGDYEQYF.

This clonotype has a handful of counts. The chain carries TRBV12-3 or TRBV12-4 and TRBJ1-5, with D hard to call. The CDR3 covers 13 residues. V was trimmed by 6 bases and J by 7 bases, leaving 13 bases between them. The CDR3 loop reads CASSPQVGQPQHF. The CDR3 DNA follows: TGTGCCAGCAGCCCCCAGGTCGGCCAGCCCCAGCATTTT.

Only one count was recorded for this clonotype. The chain links TRBV3-1 to TRBJ2-1; 11 bases agree with TRBD2. Germline V gives CDR1 LGHDT, CDR2 YNNKEL (reference sequence). J gave up 6 bases and V 3 bases, and 10 bases lay outside the gene matches. This CDR3 spans 17 amino acids. CDR3 residues: CASSHISGRANPNEQFF. The CDR3 DNA reads as TGTGCCAGCAGCCATATTAGCGGGAGGGCGAACCCCAATGAGCAGTTCTTC.

This clonotype occurred a few times. This chain connects TRBV12-3 or TRBV12-4 to TRBJ1-1; a weak D match, TRBD1 (5 bases). The V gene lost 7 bases and the J gene lost 3 bases, with 24 bases spanning the gap. There are 17 residues in the CDR3. The CDR3 is CASNFRVIGQEDTEAFF. The CDR3, as DNA: TGTGCCAGCAATTTCCGAGTCATCGGACAAGAGGACACTGAAGCTTTCTTT.

The J gene is TRBJ2-1, the V gene TRBV20-1; D gene ambiguous. CDR3 length: 14 residues. Germline V gene lookup returns CDR1 DFQATT and CDR2 SNEGSKA (reference sequence). V dropped 8 bases and J dropped 0 bases, with 14 bases sitting between them. CDR3 in amino acids: CSCAAVSSYNEQFF. The CDR3 DNA reads as TGCAGTTGCGCGGCGGTTAGCTCCTACAATGAGCAGTTCTTC.

This clonotype was seen more than once but under ten times. V gene TRBV7-2 combines with J gene TRBJ1-2, with a possible D match to TRBD1 (6 bases). CDR3 length: 15 amino acids. Germline CDR1 and CDR2: SGHTA and FQGNSA. V lost 0 bases and J 4 bases, leaving 12 bases between the germline ends. The CDR3 loop reads CASSLAQGSSYGYTF. For the CDR3, the DNA is TGTGCCAGCAGCTTAGCTCAGGGGTCGAGCTATGGCTACACCTTC. Full variable domain (missing parts from reference TRBV7-2 and TRBJ1-2): GAGVSQSPSNKVTEKGKDVELRCDPISGHTALYWYRQSLGQGLEFLIYFQGNSAPDKSGLPSDRFSAERTGGSVSTLTIQRTQQEDSAVYLCASSLAQGSSYGYTFGSGTRLTVV.

The genes are TRBV19 and TRBJ1-2; D gene uncertain. Per germline, CDR1 LNHDA and CDR2 SQIVND (reference sequence). The CDR3 has 13 amino acids. Trimming removed 0 bases from V and 4 bases from J, with 6 bases in between. The DNA of the CDR3 is TGTGCCAGTAGTATAGATTACAGCTATGGCTACACCTTC. Translation: CASSIDYSYGYTF.

This chain connects TRBV5-1 to TRBJ1-1, with 9 bases identical to TRBD1. J gave up 1 base and V 3 bases, and 4 bases lay outside the gene matches. The CDR3 has 15 residues. CDR1 SGHRS and CDR2 YFSETQ come from the germline V gene. The chain's CDR3 is CASSSGQGSNTEAFF. CDR3 DNA sequence: TGCGCCAGCAGCTCGGGACAGGGCTCGAACACTGAAGCTTTCTTT.

The table lists this clonotype with a few counts. Sequence at one end of the junction differs from germline and may be a read error. The V call is TRBV28, the J call TRBJ2-1; tentative D call: TRBD1 (5 bases). The CDR3 totals 13 residues. CDR1 MDHEN and CDR2 SYDVKM come from the germline V gene. The CDR3 loop reads CASSLWARQEQFF. The CDR3 DNA sequence: TGTGCCAGCAGTCTATGGGCTCGACAGGAGCAGTTCTTC.

This clonotype has ten or more counts. V usage is TRBV5-1 and J usage is TRBJ1-4; no reliable D call. Trimming stripped 1 base from V and 0 bases from J, with 1 base between. The length of the CDR3 is 13 residues. The germline V gene has CDR1 SGHRS and CDR2 YFSETQ. The CDR3, as DNA: TGCGCCAGCAGCTTGTCAACTAATGAAAAACTGTTTTTT. It specifies CASSLSTNEKLFF.

The genes are TRBV15 and TRBJ2-1; D is unclear. This CDR3 comprises 14 residues. Per the germline V gene, CDR1 is LNHNV and CDR2 is YYDKDF (reference sequence). V was pared by 0 bases and J by 4 bases, with 7 bases between. In nucleotides, the CDR3 is TGTGCCACCAGCAGAGAGGACCATTACAATGAGCAGTTCTTC. It encodes CATSREDHYNEQFF.

J is TRBJ1-1 and V is TRBV5-1; 8 bases line up with TRBD1. With 4 bases clipped from V and 8 bases from J, the junction kept 10 bases outside the gene matches. The germline gives CDR1 SGHRS, CDR2 YFSETQ. The CDR3 is made up of 14 amino acids. The CDR3 DNA is TGCGCCAGCAGCCCGAAGACAGGGGTGCCCGAAGCTTTCTTT. Translating gives CASSPKTGVPEAFF.

J is TRBJ1-4 and V is TRBV12-3 or TRBV12-4; D not resolved. V gave up 3 bases and J gave up 8 bases, with 10 bases separating them. CDR3 length equals 13 residues. CDR3 bases: TGTGCCAGCAGTTTCGCCCGATTAGAAAAACTGTTTTTT. Protein product: CASSFARLEKLFF.

V is TRBV20-1 and J is TRBJ2-2; 13 nucleotides align to TRBD2. The CDR3 has 16 residues. The junction had 8 bases not matched to a gene; V was cut back by 6 bases and J by 4 bases. Per germline, CDR1 DFQATT and CDR2 SNEGSKA (reference sequence). This chain's CDR3 is CSANGLAGDVTGELFF. CDR3 nucleotides: TGCAGTGCCAACGGACTAGCGGGAGATGTCACCGGGGAGCTGTTTTTT.

The chain couples TRBV5-1 to TRBJ2-6, with TRBD2 as a possible D gene (6 bases). The germline V gene has CDR1 SGHRS and CDR2 YFSETQ. Deletions cut 3 bases from V and 0 bases from J, with 16 bases between. The CDR3 runs to 18 residues. CDR3 residues: CASSYSGTYLSGANVLTF. The CDR3 DNA reads as TGCGCCAGCAGCTACTCCGGGACTTACCTCTCTGGGGCCAACGTCCTGACTTTC.

The genes are TRBV20-1 and TRBJ2-5; D is uncertain. The germline CDR1 and CDR2 sequences are DFQATT and SNEGSKA (reference sequence). Trimming cost V 4 bases and J 1 base, with 10 bases left between them. The CDR3 consists of 13 residues. The CDR3 DNA sequence: TGCAGTGCTATGGAGATAGCCCAAGAGACCCAGTACTTC. Translation gives CSAMEIAQETQYF.

This rearrangement joins TRBV18 to TRBJ1-3; 9 bases are shared with TRBD1. This CDR3 has 18 residues. V was pared by 5 bases and J by 0 bases, with 11 bases of the junction left unmatched. The germline V gene has CDR1 KGHSH and CDR2 LQKENI. The CDR3 here is CASSTTPGQGVSGNTIYF. The CDR3 coding sequence is TGTGCCAGCTCAACTACGCCGGGACAGGGAGTCTCTGGAAACACCATATATTTT.

This clonotype came up a few times. V is TRBV6-5 and J is TRBJ1-5; a possible D gene is TRBD1 (5 bases). The CDR3 is 16 amino acids. Germline V CDR1 and CDR2: MNHEY, SVGAGI. V was shortened by 4 bases and J by 3 bases, with 16 bases between the two germline ends. The CDR3 sequence is CASSWAGGAPNQPQHF. The CDR3 nucleotides read TGTGCCAGCAGTTGGGCGGGGGGTGCCCCCAATCAGCCCCAGCATTTT.

This clonotype was counted a few times. The V gene is TRBV5-4, the J gene TRBJ2-1, with D perhaps TRBD1 or TRBD2 (5 bases each). CDR1 is SGHNT, CDR2 YYREEE, per germline (reference sequence). With 4 bases removed from V and 8 bases from J, the gap between germline ends came to 16 bases. This CDR3 contains 14 residues. The DNA for the CDR3 is TGTGCCAGCAGCGGCCCGGGACCAGGCTATGAGCAGTTCTTC. It codes for CASSGPGPGYEQFF.

This clonotype came up once. The chain has TRBV7-7 and TRBJ1-5; no firm D call. Trimming left V 1 base short and J 6 bases short, with 7 bases between. Germline-derived CDR1 and CDR2 are SSHAT and FNYEAQ (reference sequence). CDR3 length: 13 amino acids. The CDR3 DNA is TGTGCCAGCAGCTTAGAAATCGGTCAGCCCCAGCATTTT. Its translation is CASSLEIGQPQHF.

In DNA, the CDR3 is TGCAGTGCTAGAACCGGACTAGCGGATAACACCGGGGAGCTGTTTTTT. Translation gives CSARTGLADNTGELFF. The V gene is TRBV20-1, the J gene TRBJ2-2, with 10 positions matching TRBD2. Germline loops: CDR1 DFQATT, CDR2 SNEGSKA (reference sequence). With 2 bases clipped from V and 2 bases from J, the junction kept 5 bases outside the gene matches. The CDR3 totals 16 residues.

This chain's CDR3 is CASSTSGRMGEQFF. CDR3 in DNA: TGTGCCAGCAGCACTAGCGGGAGAATGGGTGAGCAGTTCTTC. The V gene is TRBV11-3, the J gene TRBJ2-1, with TRBD2 matching over 11 bases. With V trimmed by 5 bases and J by 9 bases, 6 bases remained unmatched. The CDR3 extends over 14 amino acids. The V gene's germline CDR1 is SGHNT and CDR2 YENEEA.